The clone carrying this T cell receptor (beta chain) was counted only a few times. One entry per CDR3 protein, called by TCRdb with MiXCR from the 5' RACE reads. The sample contains about 85,000 distinct CDR3 sequences, 13% of which appear only once. This record belongs to a study of T cells after yellow fever vaccination. Study observations and caveats: FACS-sorted repertoires could harbor abundant contaminating bulk-population clonotypes. Although the secondary response was weaker, it peaked faster, at day 5 versus 15. Booster sampling recovered most clones from primary vaccination (roughly 97% CD4, approximately 90% CD8).

This CDR3 has 15 residues. Germline CDR1 reads SGHDT; CDR2 reads YYEEEE. Trimming pared 4 bases from V and 2 bases from J, leaving 15 bases between. The sequence was collected from a man aged 18 to 29 who received the YFV17D yellow fever vaccine. V and J are TRBV5-6 and TRBJ2-5; no reliable D call. Source: CD8+ T cells not binding an NS4B(214-222) dextramer, sorted from PBMCs, taken 20 to 25 days after the first yellow fever vaccination. The CDR3 spells CASSTWTDTQETQYF. CDR3 bases: TGTGCCAGCAGCACCTGGACCGACACTCAAGAGACCCAGTACTTC.